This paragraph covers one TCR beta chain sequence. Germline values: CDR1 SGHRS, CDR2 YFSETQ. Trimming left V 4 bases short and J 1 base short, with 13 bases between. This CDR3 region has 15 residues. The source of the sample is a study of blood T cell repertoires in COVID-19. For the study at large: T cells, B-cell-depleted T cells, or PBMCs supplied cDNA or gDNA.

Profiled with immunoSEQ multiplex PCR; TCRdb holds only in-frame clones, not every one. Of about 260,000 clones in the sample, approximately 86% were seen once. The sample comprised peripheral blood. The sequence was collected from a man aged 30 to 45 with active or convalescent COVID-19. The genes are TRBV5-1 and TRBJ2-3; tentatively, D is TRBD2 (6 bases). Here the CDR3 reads CASSTTASGTDTQYF. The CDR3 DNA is TGCGCCAGCAGCACCACGGCTAGCGGCACAGATACGCAGTATTTT.